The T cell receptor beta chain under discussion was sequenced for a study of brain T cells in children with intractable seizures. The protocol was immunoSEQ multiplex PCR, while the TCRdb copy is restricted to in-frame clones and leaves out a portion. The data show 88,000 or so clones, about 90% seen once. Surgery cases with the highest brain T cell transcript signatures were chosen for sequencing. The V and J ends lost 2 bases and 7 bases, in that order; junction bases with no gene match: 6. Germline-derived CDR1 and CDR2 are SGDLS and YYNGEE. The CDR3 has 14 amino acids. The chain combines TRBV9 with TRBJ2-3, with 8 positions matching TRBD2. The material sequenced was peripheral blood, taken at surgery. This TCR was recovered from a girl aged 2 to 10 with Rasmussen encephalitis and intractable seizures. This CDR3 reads CASSVGAGVNTQYF. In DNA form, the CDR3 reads TGTGCCAGCAGCGTGGGAGCGGGGGTAAATACGCAGTATTTT.